A single sample is the source of the 28 T cell receptor beta chains below, sequenced in a study of T cell repertoires in cytomegalovirus infection. TCRdb re-derived calls from the reads in MiXCR, one entry per CDR3 protein. The data hold a few hundred thousand distinct CDR3 sequences, with under 45% observed a single time. These receptors have no identified antigens. The sequencing used cultured PBMCs, collected from culture after CMV antigen stimulation. Receptors originate from a human donor in good health (CMV status not recorded). Some clones in this sample may be carry-over from other donors' samples.

V and J are TRBV7-8 and TRBJ2-7; TRBD1 is a possible D gene (5 bases). The CDR3 runs to 14 residues. Looked up from germline, CDR1 is SGHVS and CDR2 is FQNEAQ. The V end lost 1 base, the J end lost 6 bases, and 13 bases lay between the germline ends. CDR3 protein: CASSLGRAPGEQYF. As DNA, the CDR3 is TGTGCCAGCAGCTTAGGCAGGGCCCCGGGCGAGCAGTACTTC.

The chain employs TRBV7-2 and TRBJ2-7; D is ambiguous. The CDR3 has 15 residues. The V gene lost 5 bases and the J gene lost 2 bases, with 16 bases spanning the gap. CDR1 SGHTA and CDR2 FQGNSA come from the germline V gene. The CDR3, as DNA: TGTACCAGCAGCGTGGAGCGCCAACTTGCCTACGAGCAGTACTTC. It is translated as CTSSVERQLAYEQYF. The variable domain in full, completed from reference TRBV7-2 and TRBJ2-7, reads GAGVSQSPSNKVTEKGKDVELRCDPISGHTALYWYRQSLGQGLEFLIYFQGNSAPDKSGLPSDRFSAERTGGSVSTLTIQRTQQEDSAVYLCTSSVERQLAYEQYFGPGTRLTVT.

The chain links TRBV7-3 to TRBJ2-4; D may be TRBD1 (6 bases). The V and J ends lost 5 bases and 4 bases respectively, with 12 bases between them. Per the germline V gene, CDR1 is SGHTA and CDR2 is FQGTGA. The CDR3 totals 14 residues. CDR3 in DNA: TGTGCCAGCAGCAGAGGACAGCTAAAAAACATTCAGTACTTC. This encodes CASSRGQLKNIQYF.

This clonotype was seen ten or more times. The chain links TRBV7-2 to TRBJ2-1; D may correspond to TRBD1 or TRBD2 (6 bases each). The germline V and J ends were trimmed by 7 bases and 6 bases, with 28 bases remaining between them. The CDR3 has 18 amino acids. Germline V lookup: CDR1 SGHTA, CDR2 FQGNSA. This CDR3 is CASTFKTGAGNPGNEQFF. CDR3 DNA: TGTGCCAGCACCTTTAAGACGGGGGCGGGAAACCCCGGCAATGAGCAGTTCTTC.

The J gene is TRBJ2-4, the V gene TRBV10-3; D gene uncertain. Trimming shortened V by 2 bases and J by 5 bases, and 1 base separated the two germline ends. Germline V lookup: CDR1 ENHRY, CDR2 SYGVKD. The CDR3 loop spans 11 amino acids. CDR3 in amino acids: CAISEENIQYF. As DNA, the CDR3 is TGTGCCATCAGTGAGGAAAACATTCAGTACTTC.

The chain links TRBV18 to TRBJ2-2; the D is unclear. CDR3 length: 15 residues. Between the trimmed V and J ends, which lost 4 bases and 0 bases, there was a span of 9 bases. Germline CDR1 reads KGHSH; CDR2 reads LQKENI. The CDR3 nucleotides are TGTGCCAGCTCACGCCAGGCTGCGAACACCGGGGAGCTGTTTTTT. Amino acid sequence: CASSRQAANTGELFF. The full variable domain, completed using reference TRBV18 and TRBJ2-2, is NAGVMQNPRHLVRRRGQEARLRCSPMKGHSHVYWYRQLPEEGLKFMVYLQKENIIDESGMPKERFSAEFPKEGPSILRIQQVVRGDSAAYFCASSRQAANTGELFFGEGSRLTVL.

The rearrangement links TRBV7-6 to TRBJ1-3; D remains unclear. V lost 2 bases and J lost 9, with 14 bases in between. From germline, CDR1 is SGHVS and CDR2 FNYEAQ. The CDR3 has 14 amino acids. CDR3 coding DNA: TGTGCCAGCAGCTTAACGGTACAAGGCGGCACCATATATTTT. Protein product: CASSLTVQGGTIYF.

This clonotype was seen once. The chain joins TRBV19 to TRBJ2-5, with D maybe TRBD2 (5 bases). Germline V lookup: CDR1 LNHDA, CDR2 SQIVND (reference sequence). The CDR3 has 13 amino acids. Trimming removed 5 bases at V and 5 bases at J, with 12 bases between. The CDR3 sequence: CASSRTYGETQYF. As DNA, the CDR3 is TGTGCCAGTAGTCGGACTTACGGTGAGACCCAGTACTTC. The full variable domain, its missing parts supplied by reference TRBV19 and TRBJ2-5, is DGGITQSPKYLFRKEGQNVTLSCEQNLNHDAMYWYRQDPGQGLRLIYYSQIVNDFQKGDIAEGYSVSREKKESFPLTVTSAQKNPTAFYLCASSRTYGETQYFGPGTRLLVL.

This clonotype was counted ten times or more. V gene TRBV7-2 combines with J gene TRBJ2-1; 11 bases agree with TRBD2. The length of the CDR3 is 16 residues. Germline-derived CDR1 and CDR2 are SGHTA and FQGNSA. Losses at the gene ends were 3 bases for V and 6 bases for J; bases not matched to a gene: 7. CDR3 amino acids: CASSFLTSGIFNEQFF. The CDR3 DNA sequence: TGTGCCAGCAGCTTTTTGACTAGCGGGATTTTCAATGAGCAGTTCTTC.

The V call is TRBV7-2, the J call TRBJ2-7; D is possibly TRBD2 (7 bases). The CDR3 has 17 residues. Looked up from germline, CDR1 is SGHTA and CDR2 is FQGNSA. The V and J ends lost 4 bases and 2 bases respectively, with 21 bases between them. The DNA for the CDR3 is TGTGCCAGCAGCTCCCTGGGGGGGCGTCGGATCACCTACGAGCAGTACTTC. Amino acids: CASSSLGGRRITYEQYF.

This clonotype was detected ten times or more. This chain uses TRBV7-2 with TRBJ1-3; unclear D gene. The CDR3 contains 15 residues. V dropped 1 base and J dropped 1 base, with 8 bases sitting between them. From germline, CDR1 is SGHTA and CDR2 FQGNSA. The CDR3 here is CASSLGPGSGNTIYF. In DNA, the CDR3 is TGTGCCAGCAGCTTAGGGCCGGGGTCTGGAAACACCATATATTTT.

The chain carries TRBV11-3 and TRBJ2-3; D unclear. Germline V gives CDR1 SGHNT, CDR2 YENEEA. With 1 base removed from V and 6 bases from J, the gap between germline ends came to 8 bases. CDR3 size: 13 residues. CDR3 sequence reads: CASSLGPRDTQYF. CDR3 coding DNA: TGTGCCAGCAGCTTAGGTCCAAGGGATACGCAGTATTTT.

A few counts support this clonotype. This CDR3 is CASSSFHEQYF. CDR3 nucleotides: TGTGCCAGCAGCTCGTTCCACGAGCAGTACTTC. The chain is built from TRBV7-2 and TRBJ2-7, with D unresolved. V gave up 4 bases and J gave up 5 bases, with 6 bases separating them. The germline V gene has CDR1 SGHTA and CDR2 FQGNSA. The CDR3 consists of 11 residues. Together with reference TRBV7-2 and TRBJ2-7, the CDR3 gives the full variable domain: GAGVSQSPSNKVTEKGKDVELRCDPISGHTALYWYRQSLGQGLEFLIYFQGNSAPDKSGLPSDRFSAERTGGSVSTLTIQRTQQEDSAVYLCASSSFHEQYFGPGTRLTVT.

The CDR3 here is CASSFLGVAEQFF. The CDR3 coding sequence is TGTGCCAGCAGCTTCCTAGGGGTTGCTGAGCAGTTCTTC. The chain links TRBV5-4 to TRBJ2-1; D is possibly TRBD1 (5 bases). This CDR3 is 13 amino acids long. The ends were cut back, 2 bases at V and 9 bases at J, with 12 bases in the middle. Germline V gene data show CDR1 as SGHNT and CDR2 as YYREEE (reference sequence).

CDR3 sequence: CASSQAGGFYNEQFF. The CDR3 DNA reads as TGCGCCAGCAGCCAAGCCGGGGGGTTCTACAATGAGCAGTTCTTC. The rearrangement links TRBV4-1 to TRBJ2-1, with TRBD2 identical over 7 bases. After removal of 1 base from V and 3 bases from J, the junction contained 3 bases not matched to a gene. The CDR3 contains 15 residues. Germline V gene data show CDR1 as MGHRA and CDR2 as YSYEKL.

J is TRBJ2-5 and V is TRBV11-2, with D hard to call. There are 13 residues in the CDR3. Trimming left V 3 bases short and J 10 bases short, with 15 bases between. Germline assignment: CDR1 SGHAT and CDR2 FQNNGV. This chain's CDR3 is CASSFSRVWDQYF. Written as DNA, the CDR3 is TGTGCCAGCAGCTTCTCCCGGGTGTGGGACCAGTACTTC.

This clonotype was picked up a small number of times. The rearrangement links TRBV6-5 to TRBJ1-1; TRBD1 might be the D (6 bases). Per the germline V gene, CDR1 is MNHEY and CDR2 is SVGAGI. There are 16 residues in the CDR3. Deletions cut 1 base from V and 1 base from J, with 13 bases between. In nucleotides, the CDR3 is TGTGCCAGCAGTTACTGGCGGGCAGGGGCGAACACTGAAGCTTTCTTT. Amino acids: CASSYWRAGANTEAFF.

This clonotype was counted once. The J gene is TRBJ2-1, the V gene TRBV2; no firm D call. V was clipped by 5 bases and J by 5 bases, with 22 bases between them. CDR1 and CDR2 from the germline V gene are SNHLY and FYNNEI. CDR3 length: 17 residues. The CDR3 protein is CASSTKRAVDINNEQFF. The CDR3 region has the DNA TGTGCCAGCAGTACAAAAAGGGCCGTCGATATCAACAATGAGCAGTTCTTC.

The chain joins TRBV12-3 or TRBV12-4 to TRBJ2-7; TRBD2 matches 9 bases. With 3 bases clipped from V and 3 bases from J, the junction kept 3 bases outside the gene matches. The CDR3 extends over 14 amino acids. The CDR3 loop is CASSFFSGSYEQYF. CDR3 coding DNA: TGTGCCAGCAGTTTTTTTAGCGGGAGCTACGAGCAGTACTTC.

The rearrangement uses TRBV12-3 or TRBV12-4 and TRBJ2-1; D tentatively reads TRBD1 or TRBD2 (5 bases each). The CDR3 spans 13 residues. Trimming cost V 0 bases and J 9 bases, with 9 bases left between them. CDR3 sequence (DNA): TGTGCCAGCAGTTTAGCGGCTGGGGGTGAGCAGTTCTTC. Translating it yields CASSLAAGGEQFF.

This clonotype was seen a handful of times. This chain connects TRBV7-6 to TRBJ2-7; the match to TRBD2 covers 13 bases. This CDR3 has 16 amino acids. V dropped 1 base and J dropped 6; count of bases not matched to a gene: 6. Looked up from germline, CDR1 is SGHVS and CDR2 is FNYEAQ. This chain's CDR3 is CASSLGTSGRGGEQYF. The DNA of the CDR3 is TGTGCCAGCAGCTTAGGGACTAGCGGGAGAGGGGGCGAGCAGTACTTC.

The chain links TRBV4-3 to TRBJ1-2; TRBD1 is a possible D gene (5 bases). Between the trimmed V and J ends, which lost 4 bases and 3 bases, there was a span of 12 bases. The CDR3 consists of 14 residues. Germline assignment: CDR1 LGHNA and CDR2 YSLEER. This CDR3 reads CASSPGTDYYGYTF. The CDR3 bases are TGCGCCAGCAGCCCCGGGACGGACTACTATGGCTACACCTTC.

This chain joins TRBV5-1 and TRBJ1-1; 9 bases are a match to TRBD1. Trimming cost V 0 bases and J 1 base; bases outside gene matches: 7. CDR3 length: 17 amino acids. From germline, CDR1 is SGHRS and CDR2 YFSETQ. The CDR3 loop reads CASSLGTGGDGNTEAFF. CDR3 nucleotide sequence: TGCGCCAGCAGCTTGGGTACAGGGGGCGACGGGAACACTGAAGCTTTCTTT. The whole variable domain, remainder taken from reference TRBV5-1 and TRBJ1-1, is KAGVTQTPRYLIKTRGQQVTLSCSPISGHRSVSWYQQTPGQGLQFLFEYFSETQRNKGNFPGRFSGRQFSNSRSEMNVSTLELGDSALYLCASSLGTGGDGNTEAFFGQGTRLTVV.

As DNA, the CDR3 is TGTGCCAGCAGCCCCACTAGCGGGAGGGTCCAAGAGACCCAGTACTTC. Protein: CASSPTSGRVQETQYF. The chain has TRBV12-3 or TRBV12-4 and TRBJ2-5; 13 nucleotides align to TRBD2. Trimming at V came to 6 bases and at J to 1 base, leaving 5 bases not matched to a gene. The CDR3 has 16 residues.

The chain links TRBV4-3 to TRBJ2-3; 9 positions agree with TRBD1. V dropped 2 bases and J dropped 2; count of bases not matched to a gene: 11. The CDR3 loop spans 18 amino acids. Germline assignment: CDR1 LGHNA and CDR2 YSLEER. The CDR3 region has the DNA TGCGCCAGCAGCCAAATGACAGGGGGTTCCCCATTCACAGATACGCAGTATTTT. Encoded protein: CASSQMTGGSPFTDTQYF.

The sample holds many counts of this clonotype. The chain joins TRBV7-2 to TRBJ2-5; D is ambiguous. The germline V gene encodes CDR1 SGHTA and CDR2 FQGNSA. Trimming took off 4 bases at V and 7 bases at J, with 10 bases between the two ends. There are 12 residues in the CDR3. In nucleotides, the CDR3 is TGTGCCAGCAGCTGGACGGTCGGGACCCAGTACTTC. It codes for CASSWTVGTQYF.

In its sample, this clonotype was seen a few times. The J gene is TRBJ1-6, the V gene TRBV10-3; 7 positions agree with TRBD1. The CDR3 consists of 17 residues. V gave up 0 bases and J gave up 7 bases; unmatched junction bases: 9. CDR1 and CDR2 (germline): ENHRY, SYGVKD. As DNA, the CDR3 is TGTGCCATCAGTGAGTCTTTCCTCGACAGGGTAAATTCACCCCTCCACTTT. Protein: CAISESFLDRVNSPLHF.

This clonotype was found a few times. The chain links TRBV18 to TRBJ2-1; D gene uncertain. Trimming pared 2 bases from V and 0 bases from J, leaving 11 bases between. Germline V gene sequence: CDR1 KGHSH, CDR2 LQKENI. The CDR3 runs to 16 residues. Written as DNA, the CDR3 is TGTGCCAGCTCACCAAACGGGCGAAGCTCCTACAATGAGCAGTTCTTC. Amino acids: CASSPNGRSSYNEQFF.